A single sample is the source of the 7 T cell receptor beta chains below, sequenced in a study of read filtering for tumor transcriptome and immune sequencing. From about 400 ng of RNA, a library with molecular barcoded alpha/delta and beta/gamma adaptors was made. TCRdb reanalysed the reads using MiXCR and keeps one entry per CDR3 protein. The sample includes about 86,000 distinct CDR3 sequences, 9% to 15% of them seen just once. What was sequenced was a population of CD138-negative cells sorted from bone marrow. These receptors all stem from a donor at least 40 years old with multiple myeloma.

As concerns this clonotype: A far more abundant clone sits one base away, making this likely a read error. The V gene is TRBV3-2, the J gene TRBJ2-1; the listed D gene, TRBD1, was not tested against the DNA. TRBV3-2 is a pseudogene locus. This CDR3 is 17 amino acids long. The CDR3 sequence: CASSLDGGVSRYNEQFF. For the CDR3, the DNA is TGTGCCAGCAGCTTAGACGGGGGTGTGTCACGCTACAATGAGCAGTTCTTC.

Of note for this clonotype: This may come from a read error, since a much larger clone is one base off. The chain links TRBV4-1 to TRBJ2-1; 9 bases map to TRBD1. Germline V gene data show CDR1 as MGHRA and CDR2 as YSYEKL. The CDR3 sequence is 16 residues long. As DNA, the CDR3 is TGCGCCAGCAGCCGGCTGACAGGGGGGACCTACAATGGGCAGTTCTTC. This codes for CASSRLTGGTYNGQFF.

The sample holds many counts of this clonotype. The chain uses TRBV20-1 and TRBJ1-4, with unresolved D. The germline V gene has CDR1 DFQATT and CDR2 SNEGSKA (reference sequence). The CDR3 sequence is 13 residues long. The V gene lost 6 bases and the J gene lost 0 bases, with 8 bases spanning the gap. CDR3: CSAAKATNEKLFF. The CDR3 DNA is TGCAGTGCCGCCAAGGCAACTAATGAAAAACTGTTTTTT.

In regard to this clonotype: A read error is possible here, since a much larger clone lies one base away. The chain couples TRBV30 to TRBJ1-2; 8 positions match TRBD1. The CDR3 totals 13 residues. J gave up 7 bases and V 4 bases, and 8 bases lay outside the gene matches. CDR1 GTSNPN and CDR2 SVGIG come from the germline V gene (reference sequence). DNA of the CDR3: TGTGCCTGGAATAGGCAGGGGGCTTCTGGCTACACCTTC. It translates to CAWNRQGASGYTF.

This clonotype was observed a handful of times. A much larger clone differs by one base, so this may be a read error. No conserved phenylalanine or tryptophan ends this CDR3, so it is likely a read error. The genes are TRBV18 and TRBJ2-3; D call uncertain. Per the germline V gene, CDR1 is KGHSH and CDR2 is LQKENI. V lost 1 base and J 0 bases, leaving 8 bases between the germline ends. CDR3 length: 15 amino acids. The CDR3 here is CASSPLAESTDTQYL. The CDR3 bases are TGTGCCAGCTCACCACTGGCGGAGAGCACAGATACGCAGTATTTG.

The rearrangement joins TRBV5-1 to TRBJ2-1, with a weak D call TRBD2 (6 bases). Germline V gene data show CDR1 as SGHRS and CDR2 as YFSETQ. Trimming pared 5 bases from V and 10 bases from J, leaving 19 bases between. The CDR3 runs to 14 residues. The CDR3 coding sequence is TGCGCCAGCAGTCCAAGTGGGGGGACTTTGGAGCAGTTCTTC. Its translation is CASSPSGGTLEQFF.

As for this clonotype: A much larger clone differs by one base, so this may be a read error. The V gene is TRBV7-9, the J gene TRBJ2-3; D possibly corresponds to TRBD2 (5 bases). V shed 8 bases and J shed 6 bases, with 15 bases lying between them. CDR1 and CDR2 from the germline V gene are SEHNR and FQNEAQ (reference sequence). The CDR3 covers 13 residues. CDR3 loop: CASGGLGFDTQYF. CDR3 DNA: TGTGCCAGCGGTGGACTGGGTTTCGATACGCAGTATTTT.